This T cell receptor beta chain came from a study of technical replicates of blood from a few donors. TCRdb's table, derived via immunoSEQ multiplex PCR, lists solely in-frame clones and lacks some. The sample consists of about 71,000 clones, just under 97% of them appearing once. Per germline, CDR1 MNHNS and CDR2 SASEGT. The CDR3 length is 20 residues. Trimming cost V 4 bases and J 0 bases, with 22 bases left between them. V gene TRBV6-1 combines with J gene TRBJ2-6, with D perhaps matching TRBD2 (6 bases). Sequencing used T cells isolated from PBMCs. The sequence was obtained from a human donor in good health. The CDR3 loop reads CASSVSRGKLLYSGANVLTF. CDR3 sequence (DNA): TGTGCCAGCAGTGTCTCGCGGGGTAAACTCCTCTACTCTGGGGCCAACGTCCTGACTTTC.